This T cell receptor beta chain is drawn from a study of CXCR3-negative and CXCR3-positive naive CD8 T cells. The CDR3 length is 14 residues. Germline V gives CDR1 DFQATT, CDR2 SNEGSKA (reference sequence). Study results and caveats: The study found that naive CXCR3-negative and CXCR3-positive cells shared TRBV-TRBJ usage, while memory cells differed. CXCR3-positive naive cells carried more hydrophobic TRB CDR3s than CXCR3-negative naive cells did.

To note about this clonotype: Its antigen is not identified.

By phenotype, naive CD8+ T cells were CD45RO-CCR7+CD27+CD95-. The libraries of TRB cDNA were prepared using 5' RACE with UMI labels. For each CDR3 protein, TCRdb gives one entry from its re-call of the 5' RACE reads, without DNA. This listing includes 120,000 to 150,000 distinct CDR3 sequences. This receptor was taken from a human donor in good health. Some clones in this sample may be carry-over from other donors' samples. This rearrangement joins TRBV20-1 to TRBJ2-4; the TCRdb D gene call, TRBD2, has no DNA to confirm it. The sample comprised naive CXCR3+ CD8+ T cells from blood. The subset was: CD45RO-CCR7+CD27+CD95- naive CD8+ T cells expressing CXCR3 (TNR3+). The CDR3 protein is CSAIGSWNLNIQYF.